This TCR beta chain was captured in a study of patients and donors after allogeneic stem cell transplantation. This clonotype came up a few times. Germline trimming cut 2 bases from V and 1 base from J; bases unmatched to any gene: 4. CDR1 and CDR2 from the germline V gene are SGHTA and FQGNSA. The CDR3 spans 15 residues. TCRdb used MiXCR to reprocess the RT-PCR reads, holding one entry per CDR3 protein. The repertoire holds tens of thousands of distinct CDR3 sequences, with 37% as singletons. The TCR originated in a human donor who was either an allogeneic HSCT recipient or a stem cell or donor lymphocyte infusion donor (not recorded which). It is not recorded whose cells these are; they may come from a transplant donor. Sequenced sample: blood, either unsorted or a sorted T cell fraction (not recorded which). This chain connects TRBV7-2 to TRBJ1-1, with TRBD1 matching 7 bases. The CDR3 reads CASSLIGTANTEAFF. CDR3 nucleotide sequence: TGTGCCAGCAGCTTAATCGGGACAGCGAACACTGAAGCTTTCTTT.